This T cell receptor beta chain came from a study of response to subunit inactivated influenza vaccine. From the RT-PCR reads, TCRdb called clonotypes with MiXCR, one entry per CDR3 protein. This table has hundreds of thousands of distinct CDR3 sequences, less than 20% appearing once. In regard to this clonotype: Its target is unknown.

Findings of the study overall: It was the authors' suggestion that each seasonal influenza vaccination recruits few new T cells.

Source: PBMCs from blood, taken roughly 12 days after vaccination. This receptor was taken from a man aged 45 to 65 who received an inactivated influenza vaccine.

The CDR3 loop reads CALSSGNTIYF. The CDR3 DNA sequence: TGTGCCTTGAGCTCTGGAAACACCATATATTTT. The V call is TRBV30, the J call TRBJ1-3; D gene ambiguous. V gave up 7 bases and J gave up 0 bases, with 4 bases separating them. This CDR3 has 11 residues. Looked up from germline, CDR1 is GTSNPN and CDR2 is SVGIG (reference sequence).